This T cell receptor (beta chain) was identified during a study of shared clonotypes between healthy human individuals. Data came from immunoSEQ multiplex PCR; TCRdb stores just in-frame clones and leaves some out. The sample has 2.3 million or so clones; about 92% are singletons. Source material: naive CD4+ T cells from PBMCs. Subset in this sample: CD45RA+ positively selected. This sequence originates from a young man in good health. Some clones in this sample may be carry-over from other donors' samples.

The DNA for the CDR3 is TGCGCCAGCAGCCAACGGACTCGGACGAATGAGCAGTTCTTC. Encoded protein: CASSQRTRTNEQFF. V usage is TRBV5-1 and J usage is TRBJ2-1, with D possibly matching TRBD2 (5 bases). Trimming took 4 bases from V and 7 from J, leaving 15 bases between them. Germline V gives CDR1 SGHRS, CDR2 YFSETQ. This CDR3 is built from 14 residues.